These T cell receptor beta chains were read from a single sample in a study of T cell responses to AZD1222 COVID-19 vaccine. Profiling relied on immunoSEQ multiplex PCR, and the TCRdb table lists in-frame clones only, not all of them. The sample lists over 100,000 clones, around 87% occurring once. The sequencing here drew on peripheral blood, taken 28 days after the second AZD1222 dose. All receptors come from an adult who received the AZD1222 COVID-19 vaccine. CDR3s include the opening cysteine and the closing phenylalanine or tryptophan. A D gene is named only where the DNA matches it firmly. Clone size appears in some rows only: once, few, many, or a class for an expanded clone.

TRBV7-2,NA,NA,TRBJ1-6,CASSWGRLLNSPLHF,TGTGCCAGCAGCTGGGGCCGATTGTTAAATTCACCCCTCCACTTT
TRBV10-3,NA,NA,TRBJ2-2,CAISADGTGELFF,TGTGCCATCAGTGCGGATGGCACCGGGGAGCTGTTTTTT
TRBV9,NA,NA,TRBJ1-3,CASSVAATLDTIYF,TGTGCCAGCAGCGTAGCGGCTACTCTGGACACCATATATTTT
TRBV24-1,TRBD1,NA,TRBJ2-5,CATSDADRAETQYF,TGTGCCACCAGTGATGCTGACAGGGCTGAGACCCAGTACTTC
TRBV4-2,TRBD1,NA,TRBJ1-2,CASSWRDREGYTF,TGTGCCAGCAGCTGGAGGGACAGGGAGGGCTACACCTTC
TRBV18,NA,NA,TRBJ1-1,CATLQGANTEAFF,TGTGCCACCCTACAAGGGGCGAACACTGAAGCTTTCTTT
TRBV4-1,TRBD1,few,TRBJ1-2,CASSQSGGAVGYTF,TGCGCCAGCAGCCAATCAGGGGGGGCTGTTGGCTACACCTTC
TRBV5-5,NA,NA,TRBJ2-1,CASSFMSDRPGEQFF,TGTGCCAGCAGCTTCATGTCGGATCGCCCTGGTGAGCAGTTCTTC
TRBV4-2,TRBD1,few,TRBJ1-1,CASSPLRQGFAEAFF,TGTGCCAGCAGCCCACTCCGACAGGGATTCGCTGAAGCTTTCTTT
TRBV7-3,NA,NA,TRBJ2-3,CASSPAPGARDTQYF,TGTGCCAGCAGCCCTGCGCCGGGGGCAAGAGATACGCAGTATTTT
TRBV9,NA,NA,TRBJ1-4,CASSLDGGGEKLFF,TGTGCCAGCAGCCTCGATGGGGGAGGGGAAAAACTGTTTTTT
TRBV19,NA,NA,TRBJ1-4,CASSMGGFEEKLFF,TGTGCCAGTAGTATGGGAGGGTTTGAAGAAAAACTGTTTTTT
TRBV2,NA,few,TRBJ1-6,CASSGTGMGSPLHF,TGTGCCAGCAGTGGTACAGGGATGGGCTCACCCCTCCACTTT
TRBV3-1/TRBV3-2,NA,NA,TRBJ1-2,CASSQESGRPNYGYTF,TGTGCCAGCAGCCAAGAATCTGGCAGACCAAACTATGGCTACACCTTC
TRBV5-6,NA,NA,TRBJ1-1,CASRPGLNTEAFF,TGTGCCAGCAGACCGGGACTCAACACTGAAGCTTTCTTT
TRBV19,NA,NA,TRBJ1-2,CASSIGRINYGYTF,TGTGCCAGTAGTATAGGGCGGATTAACTATGGCTACACCTTC
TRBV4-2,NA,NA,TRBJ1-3,CASSQRGFSGNTIYF,TGTGCCAGCAGCCAACGGGGGTTTTCTGGAAACACCATATATTTT
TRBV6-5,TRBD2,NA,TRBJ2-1,CASTPGLAGNEQFF,TGTGCCAGCACTCCGGGACTAGCGGGGAATGAGCAGTTCTTC
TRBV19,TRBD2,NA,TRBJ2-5,CASSMGLAGQETQYF,TGTGCCAGTAGTATGGGCCTAGCGGGTCAAGAGACCCAGTACTTC
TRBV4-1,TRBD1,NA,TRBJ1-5,CASSQEGQVTHVSLNQPQHF,TGCGCCAGCAGCCAAGAAGGACAGGTGACACACGTCTCGTTAAATCAGCCCCAGCATTTT
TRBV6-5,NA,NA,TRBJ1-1,CASSPGAGTNTEAFF,TGTGCCAGCAGCCCCGGGGCAGGAACGAACACTGAAGCTTTCTTT
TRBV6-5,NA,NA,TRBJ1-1,CASLGNTEAFF,TGTGCCAGCCTCGGGAACACTGAAGCTTTCTTT
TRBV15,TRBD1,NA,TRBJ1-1,CATSSRQGARGYTEAFF,TGTGCCACCAGCAGCAGACAGGGGGCGCGAGGATACACTGAAGCTTTCTTT
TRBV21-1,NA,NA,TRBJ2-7,CASSKRGSHEQYF,TGTGCCAGCAGCAAAAGGGGTTCCCACGAGCAGTACTTC
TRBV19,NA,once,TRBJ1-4,CASRGNPPRSEKLFF,TGTGCCAGTAGGGGGAACCCACCCCGGAGTGAAAAACTGTTTTTT
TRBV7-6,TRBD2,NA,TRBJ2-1,CASSLATSGRGEQFF,TGTGCCAGCAGCTTAGCGACTAGCGGGAGGGGCGAGCAGTTCTTC
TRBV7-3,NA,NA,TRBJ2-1,CASSLVPHGNEQFF,TGTGCCAGCAGCTTAGTCCCCCATGGGAATGAGCAGTTCTTC
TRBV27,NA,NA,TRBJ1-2,CASSLSPLRAGYGYTF,TGTGCCAGCAGTTTAAGCCCCCTCAGGGCAGGCTATGGCTACACCTTC
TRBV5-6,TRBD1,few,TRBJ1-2,CASRLDRSNYGYTF,TGTGCCAGCAGACTGGACAGGTCGAACTATGGCTACACCTTC
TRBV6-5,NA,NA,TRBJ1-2,CASSYRVTDHYGYTF,TGTGCCAGCAGTTACCGCGTCACAGATCACTATGGCTACACCTTC
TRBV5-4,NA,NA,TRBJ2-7,CASSPFPGEQYF,TGTGCCAGCAGCCCATTTCCAGGAGAGCAGTACTTC
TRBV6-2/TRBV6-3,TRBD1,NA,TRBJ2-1,CASSYPRTGRSYNEQFF,TGTGCCAGCAGTTACCCCCGGACAGGTCGCTCCTACAATGAGCAGTTCTTC
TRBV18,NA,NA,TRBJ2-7,CASGDFLSSYEQYF,TGTGCCAGTGGGGACTTCCTGAGCTCCTACGAGCAGTACTTC
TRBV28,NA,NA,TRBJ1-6,CASSLPGQPLHF,TGTGCCAGCAGTCTCCCGGGACAACCCCTCCACTTT
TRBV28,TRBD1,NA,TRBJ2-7,CASSEGARNEQYF,TGTGCCAGCAGCGAGGGGGCTCGGAACGAGCAGTACTTC
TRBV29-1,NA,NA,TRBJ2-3,CSLRDNTDTQYF,TGCAGTTTGAGGGACAACACAGATACGCAGTATTTT
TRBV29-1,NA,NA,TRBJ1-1,CSAAPGNTEAFF,TGCAGCGCCGCACCGGGCAACACTGAAGCTTTCTTT
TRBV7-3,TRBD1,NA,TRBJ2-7,CASRPWTGSSYEQYF,TGTGCCAGCAGACCCTGGACAGGGAGCTCCTACGAGCAGTACTTC
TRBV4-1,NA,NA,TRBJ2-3,CASSQRTRDTQYF,TGCGCCAGCAGCCAACGGACTCGAGATACGCAGTATTTT
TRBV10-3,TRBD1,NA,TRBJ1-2,CAISLTGKGNYGYTF,TGTGCCATCAGCCTGACAGGGAAAGGTAACTATGGCTACACCTTC
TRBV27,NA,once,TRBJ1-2,CASSLRGDISTYGYTF,TGTGCCAGCAGTTTAAGGGGGGACATCTCTACCTATGGCTACACCTTC
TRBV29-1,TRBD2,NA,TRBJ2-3,CSGSRLAGTDTQYF,TGCAGCGGCTCTAGACTAGCGGGGACAGATACGCAGTATTTT
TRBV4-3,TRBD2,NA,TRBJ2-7,CASSQDQRGRSSYEQYF,TGCGCCAGCAGCCAAGATCAGCGGGGAAGAAGCTCCTACGAGCAGTACTTC
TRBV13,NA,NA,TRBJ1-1,CASSYRLGNTEAFF,TGTGCCAGCAGCTACCGTTTAGGGAATACTGAAGCTTTCTTT
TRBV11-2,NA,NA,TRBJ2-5,CASSLAGSGAVQETQYF,TGTGCCAGCAGCTTAGCAGGGTCAGGGGCAGTTCAAGAGACCCAGTACTTC